The sample holds many counts of the clone carrying this T cell receptor beta chain. V lost 1 base to trimming and J lost 5 bases, with 10 bases between them. The length of the CDR3 is 15 residues. Germline CDR1 reads SGHRS; CDR2 reads YFSETQ. The data were obtained in a study of molecular identifiers for immune sequencing clone quantification. TCRdb processed the PCR reads anew with MiXCR; each CDR3 protein has one entry. The sample records nearly 55,000 distinct CDR3 sequences, just over 35% being singletons. Preparation of naive CD8 libraries involved roughly 20,000 to 1,100,000 sorted cells and 10%, 30% or 50% RNA.

This chain uses TRBV5-1 with TRBJ1-6; D may be TRBD1 (6 bases). The material sequenced was naive CD8+ T cells from blood, with Jurkat cell RNA spiked in. The subset was: FACS-sorted CD8+CD4-CCR7+CD45RA+ naive T cells. The receptor's source is a human donor in good health. Some libraries in this study had Jurkat cell RNA spiked in. The CDR3 is CASSLPRGNNSPLHF. DNA for the CDR3: TGCGCCAGCAGCTTGCCCAGGGGCAATAATTCACCCCTCCACTTT. Supplemented by reference TRBV5-1 and TRBJ1-6, the full variable domain reads KAGVTQTPRYLIKTRGQQVTLSCSPISGHRSVSWYQQTPGQGLQFLFEYFSETQRNKGNFPGRFSGRQFSNSRSEMNVSTLELGDSALYLCASSLPRGNNSPLHFGNGTRLTVT.